The 19 T cell receptor beta chains listed next were all sequenced from one sample in a study of blood T cell repertoires in COVID-19. Assay used: immunoSEQ multiplex PCR; TCRdb lists only in-frame clones, some missing. The sample contains roughly 250,000 clones, 84% of which appear only once. The sequenced material came from peripheral blood. The receptors shown here come from a middle-aged man with acute or convalescent COVID-19.

The CDR3 is CATSRTGETQYF. The CDR3 DNA is TGTGCCACCAGCAGGACAGGCGAGACCCAGTACTTC. The V gene is TRBV15, the J gene TRBJ2-5; a weak D match, TRBD1 (6 bases). This CDR3 region has 12 residues. Trimming took off 3 bases at V and 5 bases at J, with 7 bases between the two ends. CDR1 LNHNV and CDR2 YYDKDF come from the germline V gene (reference sequence). Full variable domain (rest looked up from reference TRBV15 and TRBJ2-5): DAMVIQNPRYQVTQFGKPVTLSCSQTLNHNVMYWYQQKSSQAPKLLFHYYDKDFNNEADTPDNFQSRRPNTSFCFLDIRSPGLGDTAMYLCATSRTGETQYFGPGTRLLVL.

This clone has more than one count but fewer than ten. This chain links TRBV27 with TRBJ2-1; 8 bases align to TRBD2. J was trimmed by 15 bases and V by 5 bases; bases with no gene match: 9. This CDR3 spans 12 amino acids. The germline V gene encodes CDR1 MNHEY and CDR2 SMNVEV (reference sequence). The CDR3 sequence is CASSRTSSTLFF. In DNA, the CDR3 is TGTGCCAGCAGTCGGACTAGCTCTACTCTGTTCTTC.

V gene TRBV6-5 combines with J gene TRBJ1-1; D might be TRBD1 (6 bases). The V gene lost 6 bases and the J gene lost 3 bases, with 14 bases spanning the gap. This CDR3 is 14 amino acids long. In germline, CDR1 is MNHEY, CDR2 SVGAGI. CDR3 sequence (DNA): TGTGCCAGCAGGAGGGGGGGGGATGACACTGAAGCTTTCTTT. It yields the protein CASRRGGDDTEAFF.

The J gene is TRBJ1-6, the V gene TRBV11-2; the D gene is possibly TRBD1 (5 bases). From germline, CDR1 is SGHAT and CDR2 FQNNGV. The V and J ends lost 8 bases and 7 bases respectively, with 9 bases between them. The CDR3 is made up of 12 amino acids. This CDR3 reads CASSGMNSPLHF. Here the CDR3 DNA reads TGTGCCAGCTCAGGGATGAATTCACCCCTCCACTTT.

V is TRBV28 and J is TRBJ2-5; D possibly corresponds to TRBD1 (6 bases). The CDR3 extends over 15 amino acids. Deletions cut 1 base from V and 5 bases from J, with 14 bases between. Per the germline V gene, CDR1 is MDHEN and CDR2 is SYDVKM. This CDR3 reads CASSLSRTGRETQYF. CDR3 DNA sequence: TGTGCCAGCAGTTTATCCCGAACAGGGCGGGAGACCCAGTACTTC. The full variable domain, with the rest looked up from reference TRBV28 and TRBJ2-5, is DVKVTQSSRYLVKRTGEKVFLECVQDMDHENMFWYRQDPGLGLRLIYFSYDVKMKEKGDIPEGYSVSREKKERFSLILESASTNQTSMYLCASSLSRTGRETQYFGPGTRLLVL.

This clone was observed a single time. The rearrangement links TRBV27 to TRBJ2-7; TRBD1 matches at 9 bases. The CDR3 has 16 amino acids. V lost 5 bases to trimming and J lost 0 bases; unmatched junction nucleotides: 8. Germline V gene data show CDR1 as MNHEY and CDR2 as SMNVEV (reference sequence). CDR3 bases: TGTGCCAGCAGTCCCCTGGACAGGGGCATCTCCTACGAGCAGTACTTC. Amino acids: CASSPLDRGISYEQYF.

V usage is TRBV9 and J usage is TRBJ1-3; no firm D call. From germline, CDR1 is SGDLS and CDR2 YYNGEE. Trimming removed 0 bases from V and 0 bases from J, with 7 bases in between. This CDR3 is 15 amino acids long. CDR3 bases: TGTGCCAGCAGCGTAGCGCCTAACTCTGGAAACACCATATATTTT. Its protein is CASSVAPNSGNTIYF.

A few counts support this clone. The chain couples TRBV25-1 to TRBJ2-2; D is perhaps TRBD1 (5 bases). The germline V and J ends were trimmed by 0 bases and 4 bases, with 9 bases remaining between them. There are 15 residues in the CDR3. Germline CDR1 MGHDK, CDR2 SYGVNS. CDR3 bases: TGTGCCAGCAGTGAATATCAGGGAAGCACCGGGGAGCTGTTTTTT. The encoded protein is CASSEYQGSTGELFF.

The CDR3 here is CASRLVKGAGIYEQYF. CDR3 sequence (DNA): TGTGCAAGTCGCTTAGTTAAAGGCGCGGGGATTTACGAGCAGTACTTC. V and J are TRBV12-2 and TRBJ2-7; the listed D gene, TRBD2, was not tested against the DNA. TRBV12-2 is reported as a pseudogene. This CDR3 contains 16 residues.

V gene TRBV28 combines with J gene TRBJ2-3; D is undetermined. Trimming removed 5 bases from V and 2 bases from J, with 11 bases in between. CDR3 length: 14 amino acids. Germline assignment: CDR1 MDHEN and CDR2 SYDVKM. As DNA, the CDR3 is TGTGCCAGCAGTCAAGACATTCCCACAGATACGCAGTATTTT. It is translated as CASSQDIPTDTQYF.

The chain couples TRBV29-1 to TRBJ2-7, with 8 bases lining up with TRBD2. CDR1 SQVTM and CDR2 ANQGSEA come from the germline V gene. The CDR3 totals 14 residues. J lost 4 bases, V lost 3 bases, and 8 bases had no gene match. The CDR3 bases are TGCAGCGTTGAGATTAGCGGGGTGACTTACGAGCAGTACTTC. As protein: CSVEISGVTYEQYF.

J is TRBJ2-7 and V is TRBV11-3, with 7 bases aligning to TRBD2. V shed 5 bases and J 4 bases; nucleotides not matched to a gene: 11. Germline CDR1 and CDR2: SGHNT and YENEEA. CDR3 length: 15 residues. CDR3 region: CASSAGTTYIYEQYF. The CDR3 bases are TGTGCCAGCAGCGCCGGGACTACATACATATACGAGCAGTACTTC.

The genes are TRBV3-1 (or the pseudogene TRBV3-2) and TRBJ2-7, with D tentatively TRBD2 (6 bases). CDR3 length equals 15 residues. V was pared by 4 bases and J by 2 bases, with 15 bases between. Germline V gene data show CDR1 as LGHDT and CDR2 as YNNKEL (reference sequence). The CDR3, as DNA: TGTGCCAGCAGCCTCTGGGACTTCCGACCCTACGAGCAGTACTTC. Residues: CASSLWDFRPYEQYF.

This clone was seen only a few times. The chain has TRBV4-1 and TRBJ2-7; 9 bases are shared with TRBD1. The V gene's germline CDR1 is MGHRA and CDR2 YSYEKL. There are 16 residues in the CDR3. After removal of 4 bases from V and 5 bases from J, the junction contained 12 bases not matched to a gene. The CDR3 region is CASSRPLGTGSHEQYF. The CDR3, as DNA: TGCGCCAGCAGCCGGCCACTCGGGACAGGGTCACACGAGCAGTACTTC.

The V gene is TRBV7-2, the J gene TRBJ2-7; no definite D call. Deletions cut 1 base from V and 2 bases from J, with 6 bases between. CDR3 length: 13 amino acids. Germline CDR1 SGHTA, CDR2 FQGNSA. The CDR3, as DNA: TGTGCCAGCAGCTTAGGAACAGCCTACGAGCAGTACTTC. It codes for CASSLGTAYEQYF.

This sequence joins TRBV6-4 and TRBJ2-3; 10 nucleotides match TRBD2. CDR1 MRHNA and CDR2 SNTAGT come from the germline V gene. This CDR3 is 14 amino acids long. J gave up 1 base and V 10 bases, and 5 bases lay outside the gene matches. The CDR3, as DNA: TGTGCCACCAGCGGGGGGGATGGCACAGATACGCAGTATTTT. Translated: CATSGGDGTDTQYF.

Regarding this clone: In the same sample, other DNA sequences code for this CDR3. The J gene is TRBJ2-7, the V gene TRBV9; 8 bases agree with TRBD2. Germline V gene lookup returns CDR1 SGDLS and CDR2 YYNGEE. There are 14 residues in the CDR3. V trimming: 4 bases; J trimming: 2 bases; junction bases outside the gene matches: 5. CDR3 sequence (DNA): TGTGCCAGCAGCCCCAGCGGGAGCCCCTACGAGCAGTACTTC. Translated, it gives CASSPSGSPYEQYF.

This clone was seen a few times. The rearrangement links TRBV7-6 to TRBJ2-7; D remains unclear. V was pared by 5 bases and J by 7 bases, with 21 bases between. The CDR3 consists of 15 residues. The V gene's germline CDR1 is SGHVS and CDR2 FNYEAQ. This CDR3 is CASSPTPMRPQEQYF. CDR3 nucleotide sequence: TGTGCCAGCAGCCCCACCCCAATGCGGCCACAAGAGCAGTACTTC.

The chain uses TRBV5-5 and TRBJ2-7, with D uncertain. The CDR3 length is 15 residues. The V end lost 0 bases, the J end lost 0 bases, and 10 bases lay between the germline ends. CDR1 and CDR2 from the germline V gene are SGHKS and YYEKEE (reference sequence). CDR3 residues: CASSLDSPLSYEQYF. The CDR3 bases are TGTGCCAGCAGCTTGGACAGTCCCCTCTCCTACGAGCAGTACTTC. The variable domain in full, completed from reference TRBV5-5 and TRBJ2-7, reads DAGVTQSPTHLIKTRGQQVTLRCSPISGHKSVSWYQQVLGQGPQFIFQYYEKEERGRGNFPDRFSARQFPNYSSELNVNALLLGDSALYLCASSLDSPLSYEQYFGPGTRLTVT.